The TCR beta chain described here comes from a study of T cell clonality in common variable immunodeficiency. General observations from the study: Compared with controls, CVID subjects had fewer shared TCRbeta clones. TCRbeta clonality was increased in CVID versus healthy controls.

This clone has ten or more counts. The antigen is unknown. The read ends 3 residues shy of where the CDR3 ends; the end is completed using the germline J gene. This CDR3 comprises 13 residues. Trimming shortened V by 2 bases and J by 6 bases, and 11 bases separated the two germline ends. Germline CDR1 reads GTSNPN; CDR2 reads SVGIG (reference sequence). Profiled with immunoSEQ multiplex PCR; TCRdb holds only in-frame clones, not every one. The sample has 40,000 to 65,000 clones, none seen only once. The V and J genes are TRBV30 and TRBJ2-1; possibly TRBD2 for D (5 bases). Sequenced: peripheral blood mononuclear cells. This TCR was recovered from a person aged 18 to 69 in good health. The DNA read from the CDR3 is TGTGCCTGGAGTTTAAGCGGATTCAATGAG. This sequence encodes CAWSLSGFNE. The CDR3 in full is CAWSLSGFNEQFF.